This T cell receptor beta chain emerged from a study of CD8+ T cells in alopecia areata. Study information: It was oral tofacitinib, at 5 to 10 mg twice daily, that treated patients received.

The authors extracted RNA and reverse transcribed it into cDNA as the sequencing template. The repertoire was sequenced with immunoSEQ multiplex PCR; TCRdb's copy has only in-frame clones and lacks some. The sample yields 200,000 to 250,000 clones, 67% seen once. CD4+ and CD8+ T cells were sorted from PBMCs stained for CD3, CD4 and CD8. This CDR3 is built from 13 residues. Germline CDR1 SQVTM, CDR2 ANQGSEA. V was cut by 2 bases and J by 3 bases, with 10 bases left in between. The chain couples TRBV29-1 to TRBJ1-1, with D unclear. Source: CD4+ T cells sorted from blood, taken at week 0. The source is a human donor with alopecia areata. CDR3 sequence reads: CSVEMIKDTEAFF. In DNA form, the CDR3 reads TGCAGCGTTGAAATGATTAAGGACACTGAAGCTTTCTTT.